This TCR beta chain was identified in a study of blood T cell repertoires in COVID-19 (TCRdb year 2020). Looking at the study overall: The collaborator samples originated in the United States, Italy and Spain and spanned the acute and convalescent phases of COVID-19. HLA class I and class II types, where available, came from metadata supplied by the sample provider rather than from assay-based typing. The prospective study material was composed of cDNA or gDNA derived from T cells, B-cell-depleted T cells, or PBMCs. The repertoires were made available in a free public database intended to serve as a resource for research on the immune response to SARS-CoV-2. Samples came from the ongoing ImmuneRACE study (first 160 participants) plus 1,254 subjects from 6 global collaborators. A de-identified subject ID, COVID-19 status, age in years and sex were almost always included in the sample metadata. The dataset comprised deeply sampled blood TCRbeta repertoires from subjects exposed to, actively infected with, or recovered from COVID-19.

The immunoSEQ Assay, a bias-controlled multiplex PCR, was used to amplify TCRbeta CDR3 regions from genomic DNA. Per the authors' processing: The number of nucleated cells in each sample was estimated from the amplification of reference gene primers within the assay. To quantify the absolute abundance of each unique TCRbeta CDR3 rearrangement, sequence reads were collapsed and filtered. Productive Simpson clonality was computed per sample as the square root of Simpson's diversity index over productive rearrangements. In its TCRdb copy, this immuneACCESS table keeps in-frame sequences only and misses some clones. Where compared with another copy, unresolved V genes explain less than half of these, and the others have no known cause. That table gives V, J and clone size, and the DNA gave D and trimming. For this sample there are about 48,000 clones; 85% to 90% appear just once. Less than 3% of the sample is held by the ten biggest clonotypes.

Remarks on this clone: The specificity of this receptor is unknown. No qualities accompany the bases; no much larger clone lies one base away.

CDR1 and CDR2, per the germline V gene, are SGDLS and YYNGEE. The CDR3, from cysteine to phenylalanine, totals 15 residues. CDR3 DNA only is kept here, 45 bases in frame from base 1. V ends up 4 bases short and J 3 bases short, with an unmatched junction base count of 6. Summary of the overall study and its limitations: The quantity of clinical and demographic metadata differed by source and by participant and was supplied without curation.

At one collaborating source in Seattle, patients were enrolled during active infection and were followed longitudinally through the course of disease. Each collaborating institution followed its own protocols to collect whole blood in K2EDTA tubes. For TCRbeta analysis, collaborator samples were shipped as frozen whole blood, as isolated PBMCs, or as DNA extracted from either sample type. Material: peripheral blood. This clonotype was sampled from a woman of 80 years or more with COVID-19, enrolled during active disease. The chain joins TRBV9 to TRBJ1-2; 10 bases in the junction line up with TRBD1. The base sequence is TGTGCCAGCAGCCCAAGACAGGGGGCATACTATGGCTACACCTTC. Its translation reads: CASSPRQGAYYGYTF.